This TCR beta chain emerged from a study of read filtering for tumor transcriptome and immune sequencing. Study overall: Per sample, TCR-region reads ranged about 4 to 11 million by IR-seq, roughly 85 to 1273 by RNA-seq. Study observations and caveats: Compared with RNA-seq, IR-seq gave much higher clonotype depth and reliability.

This clonotype was seen repeatedly, ten times or more. Its antigen remains unknown. From roughly 400 ng of RNA, a library with molecular barcoded alpha/delta and beta/gamma adaptors was made. MiXCR, run by TCRdb on the reads, gives a single entry per CDR3 protein. The repertoire has more than 55,000 distinct CDR3 sequences, under 25% of them found once; the top ten carry approximately 18%. The CDR3 has 15 amino acids. Germline CDR1 reads SGHKS; CDR2 reads YYEKEE (reference sequence). Unmatched junction bases numbered 1, after V lost 3 bases and J lost 4 bases. The chain links TRBV5-5 to TRBJ2-3; TRBD2 matches at 14 bases. The source material was a population of CD138-negative cells sorted from bone marrow. The receptor was isolated from a donor at least 40 years old with multiple myeloma. The CDR3 nucleotides read TGTGCCAGCAGCTCGGGACTAGCGGGAGCAGATACGCAGTATTTT. Its translation is CASSSGLAGADTQYF.